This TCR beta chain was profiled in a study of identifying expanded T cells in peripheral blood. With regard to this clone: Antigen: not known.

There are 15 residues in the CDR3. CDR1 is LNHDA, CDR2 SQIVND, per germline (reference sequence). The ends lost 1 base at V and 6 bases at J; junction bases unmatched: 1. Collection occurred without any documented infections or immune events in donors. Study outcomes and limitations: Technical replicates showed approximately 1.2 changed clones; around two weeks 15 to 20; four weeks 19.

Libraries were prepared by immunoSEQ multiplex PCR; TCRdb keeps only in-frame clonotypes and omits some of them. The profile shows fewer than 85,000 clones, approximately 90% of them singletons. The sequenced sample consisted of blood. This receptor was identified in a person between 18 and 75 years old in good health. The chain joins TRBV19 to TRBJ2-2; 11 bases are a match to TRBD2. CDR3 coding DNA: TGTGCCAGTAGTATAGTGACTAGCGGGGCCGGGGAGCTGTTTTTT. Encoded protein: CASSIVTSGAGELFF.